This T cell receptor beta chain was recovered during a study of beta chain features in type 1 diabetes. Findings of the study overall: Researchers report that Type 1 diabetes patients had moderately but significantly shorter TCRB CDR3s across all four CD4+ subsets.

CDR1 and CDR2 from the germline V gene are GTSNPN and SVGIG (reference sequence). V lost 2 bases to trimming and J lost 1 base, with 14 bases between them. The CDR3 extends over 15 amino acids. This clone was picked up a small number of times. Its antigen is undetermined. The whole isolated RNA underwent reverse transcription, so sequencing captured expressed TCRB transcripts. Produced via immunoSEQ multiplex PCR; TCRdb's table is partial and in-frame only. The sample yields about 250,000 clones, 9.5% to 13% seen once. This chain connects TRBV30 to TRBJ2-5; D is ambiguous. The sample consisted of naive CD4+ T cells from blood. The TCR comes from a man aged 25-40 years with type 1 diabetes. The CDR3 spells CAWSQISWVQETQYF. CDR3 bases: TGTGCCTGGAGTCAAATTAGCTGGGTCCAAGAGACCCAGTACTTC.